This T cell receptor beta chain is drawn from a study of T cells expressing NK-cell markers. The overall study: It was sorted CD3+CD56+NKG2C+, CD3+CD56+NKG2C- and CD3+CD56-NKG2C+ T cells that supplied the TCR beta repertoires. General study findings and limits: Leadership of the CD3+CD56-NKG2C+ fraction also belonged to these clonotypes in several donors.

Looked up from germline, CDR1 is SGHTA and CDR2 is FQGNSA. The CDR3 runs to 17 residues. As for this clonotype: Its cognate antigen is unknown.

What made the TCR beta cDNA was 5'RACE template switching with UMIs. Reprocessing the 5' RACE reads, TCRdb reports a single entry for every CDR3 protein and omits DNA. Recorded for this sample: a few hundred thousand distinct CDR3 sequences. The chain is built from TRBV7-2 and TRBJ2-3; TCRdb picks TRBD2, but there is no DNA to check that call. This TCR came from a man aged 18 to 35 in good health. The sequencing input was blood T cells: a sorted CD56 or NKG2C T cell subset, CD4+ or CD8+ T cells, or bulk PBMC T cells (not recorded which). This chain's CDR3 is CASSPPIGLKFTDTQYF.